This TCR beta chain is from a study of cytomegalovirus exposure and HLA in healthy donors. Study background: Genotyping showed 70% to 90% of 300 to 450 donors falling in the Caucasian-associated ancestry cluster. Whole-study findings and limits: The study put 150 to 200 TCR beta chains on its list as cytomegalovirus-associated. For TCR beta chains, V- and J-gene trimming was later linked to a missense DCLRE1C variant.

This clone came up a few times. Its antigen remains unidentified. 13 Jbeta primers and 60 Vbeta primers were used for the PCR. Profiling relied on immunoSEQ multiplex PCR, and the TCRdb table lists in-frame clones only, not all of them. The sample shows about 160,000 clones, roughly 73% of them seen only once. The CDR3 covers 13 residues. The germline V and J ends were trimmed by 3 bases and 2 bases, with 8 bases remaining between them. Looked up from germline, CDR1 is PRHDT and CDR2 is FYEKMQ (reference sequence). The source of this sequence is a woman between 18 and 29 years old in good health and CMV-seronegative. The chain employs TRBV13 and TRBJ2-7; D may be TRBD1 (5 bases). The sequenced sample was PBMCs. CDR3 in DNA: TGTGCCAGCAGCTTTGGCAGGGCCTACGAGCAGTACGTC. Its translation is CASSFGRAYEQYV.